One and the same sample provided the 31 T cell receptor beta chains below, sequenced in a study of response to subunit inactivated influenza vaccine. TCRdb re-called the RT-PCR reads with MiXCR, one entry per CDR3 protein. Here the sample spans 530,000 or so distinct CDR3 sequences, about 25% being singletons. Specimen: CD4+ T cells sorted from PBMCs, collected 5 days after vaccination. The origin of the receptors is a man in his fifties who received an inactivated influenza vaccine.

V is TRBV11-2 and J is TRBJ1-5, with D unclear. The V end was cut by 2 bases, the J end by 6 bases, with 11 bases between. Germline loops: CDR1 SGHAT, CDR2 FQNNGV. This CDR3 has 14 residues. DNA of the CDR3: TGTGCCAGCAGCTTAATCGGGGATGGTCAGCCCCAGCATTTT. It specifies CASSLIGDGQPQHF. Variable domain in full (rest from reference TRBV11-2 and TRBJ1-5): EAGVAQSPRYKIIEKRQSVAFWCNPISGHATLYWYQQILGQGPKLLIQFQNNGVVDDSQLPKDRFSAERLKGVDSTLKIQPAKLEDSAVYLCASSLIGDGQPQHFGDGTRLSIL.

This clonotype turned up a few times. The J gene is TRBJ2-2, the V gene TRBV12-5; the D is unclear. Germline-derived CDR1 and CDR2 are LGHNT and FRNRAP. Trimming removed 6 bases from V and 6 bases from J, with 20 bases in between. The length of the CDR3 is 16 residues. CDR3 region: CASGSSGWQRPGELFF. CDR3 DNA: TGTGCTAGTGGGTCCTCCGGTTGGCAGCGACCCGGGGAGCTGTTTTTT.

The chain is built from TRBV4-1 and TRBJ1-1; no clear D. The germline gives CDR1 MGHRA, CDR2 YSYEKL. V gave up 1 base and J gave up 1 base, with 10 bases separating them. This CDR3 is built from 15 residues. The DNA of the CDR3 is TGCGCCAGCAGCCAAGGACGGTCTCCGAACACTGAAGCTTTCTTT. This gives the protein CASSQGRSPNTEAFF.

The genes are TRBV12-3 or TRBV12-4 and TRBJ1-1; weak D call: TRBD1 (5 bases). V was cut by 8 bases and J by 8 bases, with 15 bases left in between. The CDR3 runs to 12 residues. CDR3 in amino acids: CASRSIQGEAFF. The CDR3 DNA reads TGTGCCAGCCGATCTATCCAGGGAGAAGCTTTCTTT.

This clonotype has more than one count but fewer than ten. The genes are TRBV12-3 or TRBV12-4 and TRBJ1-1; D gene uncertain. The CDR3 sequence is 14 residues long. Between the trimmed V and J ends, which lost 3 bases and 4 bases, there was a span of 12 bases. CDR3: CASSFKEPGTEAFF. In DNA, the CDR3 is TGTGCCAGCAGTTTTAAGGAACCTGGCACTGAAGCTTTCTTT.

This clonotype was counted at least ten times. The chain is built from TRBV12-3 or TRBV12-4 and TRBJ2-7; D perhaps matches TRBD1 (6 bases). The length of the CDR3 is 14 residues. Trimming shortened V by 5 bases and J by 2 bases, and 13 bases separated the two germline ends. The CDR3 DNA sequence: TGTGCCAGCAGTCTGGGACACCAGACCTACGAGCAGTACTTC. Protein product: CASSLGHQTYEQYF.

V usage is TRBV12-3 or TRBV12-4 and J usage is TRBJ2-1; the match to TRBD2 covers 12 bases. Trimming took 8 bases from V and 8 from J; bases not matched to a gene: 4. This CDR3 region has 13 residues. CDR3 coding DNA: TGTGCCAGCCTGACTAGCGGGGGTGATGAGCAGTTCTTC. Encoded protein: CASLTSGGDEQFF.

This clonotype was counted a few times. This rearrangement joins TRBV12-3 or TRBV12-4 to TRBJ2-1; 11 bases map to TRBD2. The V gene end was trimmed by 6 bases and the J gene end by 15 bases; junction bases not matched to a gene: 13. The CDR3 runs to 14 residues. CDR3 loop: CASSPSSGGSLSFF. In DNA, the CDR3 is TGTGCCAGCAGCCCGTCTAGCGGGGGGTCCTTATCGTTCTTC.

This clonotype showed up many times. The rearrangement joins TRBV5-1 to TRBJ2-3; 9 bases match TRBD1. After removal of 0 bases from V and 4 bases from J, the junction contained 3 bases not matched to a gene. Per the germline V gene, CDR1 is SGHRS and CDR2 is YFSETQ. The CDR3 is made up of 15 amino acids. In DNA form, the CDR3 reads TGCGCCAGCAGCTTGGTGACAGGGGGGGCAGATACGCAGTATTTT. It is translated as CASSLVTGGADTQYF.

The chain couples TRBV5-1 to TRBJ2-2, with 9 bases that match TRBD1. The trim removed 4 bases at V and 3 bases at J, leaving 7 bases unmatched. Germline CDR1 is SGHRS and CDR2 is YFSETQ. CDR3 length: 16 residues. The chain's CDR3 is CASSPKGQGHTGELFF. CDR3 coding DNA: TGCGCCAGCAGCCCGAAAGGACAGGGGCACACCGGGGAGCTGTTTTTT.

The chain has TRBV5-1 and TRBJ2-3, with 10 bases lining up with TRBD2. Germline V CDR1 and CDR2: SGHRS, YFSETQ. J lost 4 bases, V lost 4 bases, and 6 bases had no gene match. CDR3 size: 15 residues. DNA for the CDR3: TGCGCCAGCAGCACCCTAGCGGGAGCTGCAGATACGCAGTATTTT. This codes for CASSTLAGAADTQYF.

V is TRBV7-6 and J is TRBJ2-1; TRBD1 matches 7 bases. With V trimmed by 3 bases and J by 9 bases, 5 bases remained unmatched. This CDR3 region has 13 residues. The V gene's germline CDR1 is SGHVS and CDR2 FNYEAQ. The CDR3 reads CASSFNRGGEQFF. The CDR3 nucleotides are TGTGCCAGCAGCTTTAACAGGGGCGGTGAGCAGTTCTTC.

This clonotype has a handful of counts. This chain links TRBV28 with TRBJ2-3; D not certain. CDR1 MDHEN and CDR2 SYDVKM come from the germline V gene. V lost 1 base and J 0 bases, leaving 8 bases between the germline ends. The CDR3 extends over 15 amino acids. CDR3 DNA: TGTGCCAGCAGTTTATACGGCGGAAGCACAGATACGCAGTATTTT. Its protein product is CASSLYGGSTDTQYF.

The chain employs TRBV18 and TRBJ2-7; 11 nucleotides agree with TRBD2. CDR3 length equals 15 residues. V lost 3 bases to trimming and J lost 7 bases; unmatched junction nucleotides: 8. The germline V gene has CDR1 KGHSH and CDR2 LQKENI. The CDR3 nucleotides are TGTGCCAGCTCACCCGTAACCGGGACTAGCGGTGAGCAGTACTTC. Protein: CASSPVTGTSGEQYF.

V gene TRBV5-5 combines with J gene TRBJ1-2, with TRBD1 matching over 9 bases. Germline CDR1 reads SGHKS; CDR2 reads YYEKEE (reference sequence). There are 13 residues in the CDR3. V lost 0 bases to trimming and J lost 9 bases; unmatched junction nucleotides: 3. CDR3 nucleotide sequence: TGTGCCAGCAGCTTGGGGGACAGGGTGCGCTACACCTTC. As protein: CASSLGDRVRYTF. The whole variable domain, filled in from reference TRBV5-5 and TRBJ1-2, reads DAGVTQSPTHLIKTRGQQVTLRCSPISGHKSVSWYQQVLGQGPQFIFQYYEKEERGRGNFPDRFSARQFPNYSSELNVNALLLGDSALYLCASSLGDRVRYTFGSGTRLTVV.

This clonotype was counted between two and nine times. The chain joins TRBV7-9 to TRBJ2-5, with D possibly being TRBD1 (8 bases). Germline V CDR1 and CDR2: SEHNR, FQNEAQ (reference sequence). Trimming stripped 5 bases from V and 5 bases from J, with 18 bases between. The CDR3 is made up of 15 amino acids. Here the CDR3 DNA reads TGTGCCAGCAGCCGGGAGGACAGGGATTTGGAGACCCAGTACTTC. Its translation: CASSREDRDLETQYF.

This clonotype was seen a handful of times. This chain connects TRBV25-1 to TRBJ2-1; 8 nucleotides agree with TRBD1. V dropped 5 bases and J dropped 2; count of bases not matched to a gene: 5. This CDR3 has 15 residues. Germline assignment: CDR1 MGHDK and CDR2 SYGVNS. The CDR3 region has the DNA TGTGCCAGCAGTCCCCGACAGGGGCCCTACAATGAGCAGTTCTTC. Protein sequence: CASSPRQGPYNEQFF. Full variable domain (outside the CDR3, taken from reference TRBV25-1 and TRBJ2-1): EADIYQTPRYLVIGTGKKITLECSQTMGHDKMYWYQQDPGMELHLIHYSYGVNSTEKGDLSSESTVSRIRTEHFPLTLESARPSHTSQYLCASSPRQGPYNEQFFGPGTRLTVL.

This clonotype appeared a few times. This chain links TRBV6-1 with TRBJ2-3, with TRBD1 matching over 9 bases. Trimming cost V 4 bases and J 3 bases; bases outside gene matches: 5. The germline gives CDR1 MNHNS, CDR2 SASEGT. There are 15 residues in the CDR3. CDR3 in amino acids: CASSGPGQGTDTQYF. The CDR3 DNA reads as TGTGCCAGCAGTGGACCGGGACAGGGAACAGATACGCAGTATTTT.

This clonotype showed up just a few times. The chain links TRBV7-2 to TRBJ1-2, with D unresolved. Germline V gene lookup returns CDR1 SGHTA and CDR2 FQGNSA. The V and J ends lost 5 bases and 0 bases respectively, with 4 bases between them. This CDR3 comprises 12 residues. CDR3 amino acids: CASSHTNYGYTF. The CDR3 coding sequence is TGTGCCAGCAGCCACACTAACTATGGCTACACCTTC.

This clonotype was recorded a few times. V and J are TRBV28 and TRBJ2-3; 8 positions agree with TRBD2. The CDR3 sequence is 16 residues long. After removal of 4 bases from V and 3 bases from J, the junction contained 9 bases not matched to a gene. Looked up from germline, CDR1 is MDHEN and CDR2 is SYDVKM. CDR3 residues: CASSSVTSDPTDTQYF. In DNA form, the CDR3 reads TGTGCCAGCAGTTCTGTGACTAGCGACCCAACAGATACGCAGTATTTT.

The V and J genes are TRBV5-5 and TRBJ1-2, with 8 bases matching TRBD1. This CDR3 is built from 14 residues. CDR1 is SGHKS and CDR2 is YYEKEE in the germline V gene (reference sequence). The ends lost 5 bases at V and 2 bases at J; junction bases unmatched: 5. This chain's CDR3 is CASRPTGGNYGYTF. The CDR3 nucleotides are TGTGCCAGCAGACCTACAGGGGGGAACTATGGCTACACCTTC.

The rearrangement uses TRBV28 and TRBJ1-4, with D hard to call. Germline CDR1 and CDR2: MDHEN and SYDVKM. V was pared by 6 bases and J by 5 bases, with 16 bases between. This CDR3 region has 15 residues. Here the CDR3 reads CASRTRRGPNEKLFF. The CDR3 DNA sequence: TGTGCCAGCAGAACTCGGCGTGGGCCCAATGAAAAACTGTTTTTT.

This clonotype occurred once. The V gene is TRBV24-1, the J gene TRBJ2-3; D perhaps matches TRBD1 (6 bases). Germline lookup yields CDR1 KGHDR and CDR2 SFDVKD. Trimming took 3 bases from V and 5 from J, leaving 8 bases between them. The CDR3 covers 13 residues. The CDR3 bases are TGTGCCACCAGTGATCCGGACAGAGATACGCAGTATTTT. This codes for CATSDPDRDTQYF.

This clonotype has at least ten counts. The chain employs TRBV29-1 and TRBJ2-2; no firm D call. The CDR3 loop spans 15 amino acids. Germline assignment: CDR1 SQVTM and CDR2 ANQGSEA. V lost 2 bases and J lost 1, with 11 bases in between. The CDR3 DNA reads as TGCAGCGTTGAATCGCCAGACCGGAACACCGGGGAGCTGTTTTTT. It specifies CSVESPDRNTGELFF.

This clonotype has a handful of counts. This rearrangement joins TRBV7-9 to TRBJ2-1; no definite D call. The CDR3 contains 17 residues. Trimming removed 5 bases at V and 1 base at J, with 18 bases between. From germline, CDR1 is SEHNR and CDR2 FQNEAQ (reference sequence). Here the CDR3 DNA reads TGTGCCAGCAGCCCATCCCCAGGTTATCCGTCCTACAATGAGCAGTTCTTC. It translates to CASSPSPGYPSYNEQFF. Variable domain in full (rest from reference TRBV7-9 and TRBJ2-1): DTGVSQNPRHKITKRGQNVTFRCDPISEHNRLYWYRQTLGQGPEFLTYFQNEAQLEKSRLLSDRFSAERPKGSFSTLEIQRTEQGDSAMYLCASSPSPGYPSYNEQFFGPGTRLTVL.

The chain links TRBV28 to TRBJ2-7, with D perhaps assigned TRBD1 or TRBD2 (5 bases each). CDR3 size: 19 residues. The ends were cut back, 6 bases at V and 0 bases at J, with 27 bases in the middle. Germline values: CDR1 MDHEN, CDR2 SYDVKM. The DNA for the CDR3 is TGTGCCAGCAGCCCTGGGTGGGGGACCGAGGTCGCCTACTCCTACGAGCAGTACTTC. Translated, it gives CASSPGWGTEVAYSYEQYF. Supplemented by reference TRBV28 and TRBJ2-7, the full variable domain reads DVKVTQSSRYLVKRTGEKVFLECVQDMDHENMFWYRQDPGLGLRLIYFSYDVKMKEKGDIPEGYSVSREKKERFSLILESASTNQTSMYLCASSPGWGTEVAYSYEQYFGPGTRLTVT.

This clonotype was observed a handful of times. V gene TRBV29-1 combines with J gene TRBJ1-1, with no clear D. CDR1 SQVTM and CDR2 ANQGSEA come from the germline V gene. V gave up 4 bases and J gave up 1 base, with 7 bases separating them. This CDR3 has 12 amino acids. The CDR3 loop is CSVGDPNTEAFF. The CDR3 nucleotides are TGCAGCGTTGGAGACCCGAACACTGAAGCTTTCTTT.

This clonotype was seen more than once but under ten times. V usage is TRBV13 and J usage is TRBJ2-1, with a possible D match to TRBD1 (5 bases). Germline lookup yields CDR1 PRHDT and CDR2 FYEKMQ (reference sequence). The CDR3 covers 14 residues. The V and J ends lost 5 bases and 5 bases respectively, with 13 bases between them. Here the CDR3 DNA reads TGTGCCAGCAGCACACTAAGCAGGGACAATGAGCAGTTCTTC. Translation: CASSTLSRDNEQFF.

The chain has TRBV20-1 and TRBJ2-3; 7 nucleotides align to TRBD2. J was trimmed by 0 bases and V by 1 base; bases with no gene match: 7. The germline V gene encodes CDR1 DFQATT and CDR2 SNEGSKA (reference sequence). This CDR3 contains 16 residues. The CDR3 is CSARASRESSTDTQYF. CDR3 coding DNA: TGCAGTGCTAGAGCCTCGCGGGAGAGTAGCACAGATACGCAGTATTTT.

The CDR3 here is CASSLGWSVGTEAFF. In nucleotides, the CDR3 is TGTGCCAGCAGCTTAGGATGGTCGGTCGGCACTGAAGCTTTCTTT. V is TRBV7-9 and J is TRBJ1-1; D is uncertain. The CDR3 totals 15 residues. Trimming stripped 1 base from V and 4 bases from J, with 13 bases between. The V gene's germline CDR1 is SEHNR and CDR2 FQNEAQ (reference sequence).

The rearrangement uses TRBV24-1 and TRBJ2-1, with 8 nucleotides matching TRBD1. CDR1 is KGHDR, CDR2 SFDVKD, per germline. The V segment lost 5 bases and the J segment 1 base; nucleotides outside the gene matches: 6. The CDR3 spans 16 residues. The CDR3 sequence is CATSGLTGVSYNEQFF. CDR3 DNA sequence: TGTGCCACCAGTGGCTTGACAGGGGTTTCCTACAATGAGCAGTTCTTC.